The rows below give T cell receptor beta chains drawn from one sample of a study of CD8 T cells in ankylosing spondylitis. Each CDR3 protein is one row after TCRdb ran MiXCR on the 5' RACE reads. The top ten clones hold 6.5% to 7% of a sample with about 240,000 distinct CDR3 sequences, approximately 9% of them seen once. Material: blood, either unsorted or a sorted T cell fraction (not recorded which). Receptors were obtained from a male donor with ankylosing spondylitis or in good health (not recorded which). CDR3s include the opening cysteine and the closing phenylalanine or tryptophan. A D gene is named only where the DNA matches it firmly. The size field is filled for only some rows; it gives once, few, many or a size class.

size: -
V: TRBV19
D: -
J: TRBJ1-3
CDR3: CASWAQFSGNTIYF
DNA: TGTGCCAGTTGGGCGCAGTTCTCTGGAAACACCATATATTTT

size: -
V: TRBV2
D: TRBD1
J: TRBJ2-5
CDR3: CASRVDRGKETQYF
DNA: TGTGCCAGCAGGGTGGACAGGGGAAAAGAGACCCAGTACTTC

size: many
V: TRBV7-8
D: -
J: TRBJ2-5
CDR3: CASSPRGRETQYF
DNA: TGTGCCAGCAGCCCGAGGGGGAGAGAGACCCAGTACTTC

size: few
V: TRBV5-1
D: TRBD1
J: TRBJ2-3
CDR3: CATNDRGATDTQYF
DNA: TGCGCCACCAATGACAGGGGAGCCACAGATACGCAGTATTTT

size: many
V: TRBV7-2
D: TRBD2
J: TRBJ2-5
CDR3: CASSSLGGYQETQYF
DNA: TGTGCCAGCAGCTCCCTCGGGGGGTACCAAGAGACCCAGTACTTC

size: many
V: TRBV5-1
D: TRBD2
J: TRBJ2-3
CDR3: CASSSKGLAGSTDTQYF
DNA: TGCGCCAGCAGCTCCAAGGGGCTAGCGGGAAGTACAGATACGCAGTATTTT

size: many
V: TRBV6-2/TRBV6-3
D: -
J: TRBJ2-7
CDR3: CASNLARGEQYF
DNA: TGTGCCAGCAACTTGGCTCGGGGCGAGCAGTACTTC

size: few
V: TRBV4-1
D: -
J: TRBJ1-2
CDR3: CASSQDGGWGPYGYTF
DNA: TGCGCCAGCAGCCAAGATGGCGGGTGGGGGCCTTATGGCTACACCTTC

size: many
V: TRBV12-3/TRBV12-4
D: -
J: TRBJ2-1
CDR3: CASSSFDRVGKGGNEQFF
DNA: TGTGCCAGCAGTTCCTTCGACAGGGTAGGAAAGGGAGGAAATGAGCAGTTCTTC

size: many
V: TRBV5-1
D: -
J: TRBJ2-1
CDR3: CASSLGRISSSYNEQFF
DNA: TGCGCCAGCAGCTTGGGGCGGATTTCTAGCTCCTACAATGAGCAGTTCTTC